This T cell receptor (beta chain) emerged from a study of regulatory T cells in long-lasting Graves disease. The time point was: newly diagnosed GD, antithyroid drugs for less than 3 months. Isolated PBMC RNA provided the starting material for the TCR library. Per the germline V gene, CDR1 is SGHTA and CDR2 is FQGNSA. This CDR3 region has 15 residues. V was cut by 4 bases and J by 1 base, with 12 bases left in between. Researchers made TCR beta libraries by using iRepertoire HTBI primers and running Arm-PCR on CDR3 regions. Original methodology: Segment identification across samples yielded 62 TRBV and 13 to 15 TRBJ segments. TCRdb ran MiXCR on the multiplex PCR reads and lists one entry per CDR3 protein. The V and J calls, along with clone size, are taken from TCRdb and not from the paper's own processing. The table lists around 500,000 distinct CDR3 sequences, around 13% of them singletons, with around 9.3% in the top ten.

This clonotype came up many times. These data also formed part of another study, on T cells in Graves' hyperthyroidism and ophthalmopathy. That paper notes: Diagnosis of hyperthyroidism was new in patients aged 18 to 65, and its duration was under 2 months.

This clonotype was obtained from a woman in her twenties or thirties with Graves disease. The specimen comprised peripheral blood mononuclear cells (PBMCs), sampled at new diagnosis, from a patient treated with antithyroid drugs. The chain recombines TRBV7-2 with TRBJ2-3; no firm D call. CDR3 loop: CASSYVPRGTDTQYF. In DNA, the CDR3 is TGTGCCAGCAGCTACGTTCCCCGGGGCACAGATACGCAGTATTTT.